This record concerns one T cell receptor (beta chain) sequence. Its specificity is not known. CDR3 size: 13 residues. From germline, CDR1 is SGHDT and CDR2 YYEEEE. The ends were cut back, 3 bases at V and 2 bases at J, with 8 bases in the middle. The data belong to a study of cytomegalovirus exposure and HLA in healthy donors. Study outcomes and limitations: When analyzed later, a missense DCLRE1C variant was found to be linked to TCR beta V- and J-gene trimming.

Unrecorded immune exposures were likely, despite nominal health at sampling. The PCR ran on 60 Vbeta and 13 Jbeta primers. Data came from immunoSEQ multiplex PCR; TCRdb stores just in-frame clones and leaves some out. The sample shows about 130,000 clones, around three quarters of them seen only once. This sequence was found in a male donor in good health and CMV-seronegative. The sample taken for sequencing was PBMCs. V gene TRBV5-6 combines with J gene TRBJ2-5; TRBD2 might be the D (6 bases). The CDR3 region is CASSSRGQETQYF. CDR3 in DNA: TGTGCCAGCAGCTCGCGGGGTCAAGAGACCCAGTACTTC.